This T cell receptor beta chain is drawn from a study of T cell responses to AZD1222 COVID-19 vaccine. Of note for this clone: Antigen unknown.

General study findings and limits: The sample set comprised mostly white British donors with more females, and clonal diversity was possibly underestimated. Baseline serology detected seropositivity in only six or seven AZD1222 recipients.

Here immunoSEQ multiplex PCR was the method, and the copy in TCRdb shows in-frame clones only, minus some. Found here are around 84,000 clones, around nine tenths of them singletons; the top ten hold over 9%. This CDR3 is built from 16 residues. Losses at the gene ends were 5 bases for V and 6 bases for J; bases not matched to a gene: 17. Per the germline V gene, CDR1 is GTSNPN and CDR2 is SVGIG (reference sequence). The rearrangement joins TRBV30 to TRBJ2-7; 9 bases map to TRBD1. The TCR sequence derives from an adult in good health. Here the sequenced sample was peripheral blood, taken on day 0 of MenACWY control vaccination. The CDR3 loop is CAWRRQGDPTRGEQYF. The CDR3 bases are TGTGCCTGGCGAAGACAGGGGGATCCCACTCGCGGCGAGCAGTACTTC.